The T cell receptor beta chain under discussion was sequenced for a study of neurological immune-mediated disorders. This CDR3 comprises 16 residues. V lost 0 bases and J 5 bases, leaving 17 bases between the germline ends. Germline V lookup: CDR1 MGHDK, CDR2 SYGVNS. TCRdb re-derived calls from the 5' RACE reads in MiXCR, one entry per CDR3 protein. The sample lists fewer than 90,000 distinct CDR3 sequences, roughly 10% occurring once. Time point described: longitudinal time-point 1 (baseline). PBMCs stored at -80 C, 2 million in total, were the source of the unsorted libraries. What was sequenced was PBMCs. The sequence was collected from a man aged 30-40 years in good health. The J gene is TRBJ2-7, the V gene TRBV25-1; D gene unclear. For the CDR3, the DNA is TGTGCCAGCAGTGAATATAACTTGGGGTTTTCGGACGAGCAGTACTTC. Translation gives CASSEYNLGFSDEQYF.